These T cell receptor beta chains were read from a single sample in a study of identifying expanded T cells in peripheral blood. Sequencing used immunoSEQ multiplex PCR; TCRdb keeps in-frame clones, though not all of them. This sample has approximately 120,000 clones; 88% occur once, and the top ten carry just under 8.5%. The sequenced sample consisted of blood. The receptors here all came from a person between 18 and 75 years old in good health. The CDR3 runs from the conserved cysteine through the conserved F or W. A D gene is named only where the DNA matches it firmly. Expanded clones get a size class; other rows say once, few or many, or leave the size out.

clone size	V gene	J gene	D gene	CDR3 protein	CDR3 DNA
-	TRBV7-8	TRBJ2-2	-	CASSLGRGEMGNTGELFF	TGTGCCAGCAGCTTGGGCAGGGGGGAGATGGGGAACACCGGGGAGCTGTTTTTT
once	TRBV7-2	TRBJ2-1	TRBD2	CASSLSGGSYNEQFF	TGTGCCAGCAGCTTAAGCGGGGGATCTTACAATGAGCAGTTCTTC
once	TRBV27	TRBJ2-3	-	CASSFSRVSTDTQYF	TGTGCCAGCAGCTTCTCTAGAGTGAGCACAGATACGCAGTATTTT
-	TRBV6-5	TRBJ1-6	-	CASRTRGDPSPLHF	TGTGCCAGCAGGACCCGGGGCGACCCTTCACCCCTCCACTTT
-	TRBV30	TRBJ2-5	-	CAWSGPGGEVETQYF	TGTGCCTGGAGTGGTCCAGGGGGGGAGGTGGAGACCCAGTACTTC
-	TRBV7-8	TRBJ2-1	-	CASSRLSGNYNEQFF	TGTGCCAGCAGCCGACTAAGCGGAAACTACAATGAGCAGTTCTTC
once	TRBV4-2	TRBJ2-1	TRBD2	CASSQRRLAGVPSYNEQFF	TGTGCCAGCAGCCAACGGCGACTAGCGGGGGTCCCCTCCTACAATGAGCAGTTCTTC
-	TRBV28	TRBJ2-3	TRBD2	CASSSPGGGTDTQYF	TGTGCCAGCAGTTCCCCGGGGGGAGGAACAGATACGCAGTATTTT
-	TRBV20-1	TRBJ2-2	-	CSAPSSGELFF	TGCAGTGCCCCGAGTAGCGGGGAGCTGTTTTTT
-	TRBV27	TRBJ2-3	TRBD2	CASSLLAGGYPDTQYF	TGTGCCAGCAGTCTTTTAGCGGGGGGGTATCCAGATACGCAGTATTTT
-	TRBV30	TRBJ1-6	TRBD1	CAWVDRGNSPLHF	TGTGCCTGGGTAGACAGGGGAAATTCACCCCTCCACTTT
-	TRBV5-4	TRBJ2-5	-	CASSLSLDAETQYF	TGTGCCAGCAGCTTGTCTCTGGACGCGGAGACCCAGTACTTC
-	TRBV18	TRBJ2-5	-	CASSPTLQETQYF	TGTGCCAGCTCACCAACCCTCCAAGAGACCCAGTACTTC
once	TRBV11-3	TRBJ2-3	-	CASSRVPDTQYF	TGTGCCAGCAGCAGGGTTCCGGATACGCAGTATTTT
-	TRBV5-8	TRBJ2-7	TRBD1	CASSPGTGTYEQYF	TGTGCCAGCAGCCCCGGGACAGGGACCTACGAGCAGTACTTC
-	TRBV5-1	TRBJ2-7	-	CASMDLGAREQYF	TGCGCCAGCATGGACCTGGGGGCGCGGGAGCAGTACTTC
-	TRBV4-2	TRBJ2-3	-	CASSQDPAIGGGTDTQYF	TGTGCCAGCAGCCAAGATCCGGCAATTGGTGGGGGCACAGATACGCAGTATTTT
few	TRBV2	TRBJ1-1	-	CASSGSRAMNTEAFF	TGTGCCAGCAGTGGGTCCAGGGCTATGAACACTGAAGCTTTCTTT
-	TRBV4-1	TRBJ2-4	-	CASSKGDLAAKNIQYF	TGCGCCAGCAGCAAAGGGGATCTAGCGGCCAAAAACATTCAGTACTTC
-	TRBV28	TRBJ2-2	-	CASSIPGTGELFF	TGTGCCAGCAGTATACCAGGGACCGGGGAGCTGTTTTTT
-	TRBV30	TRBJ2-2	TRBD2	CAWAAGGANTGELFF	TGTGCCTGGGCGGCGGGGGGCGCGAACACCGGGGAGCTGTTTTTT
few	TRBV5-6	TRBJ1-4	-	CASSPGGVREKLFF	TGTGCCAGCAGCCCCGGGGGGGTGAGGGAAAAACTGTTTTTT
-	TRBV28	TRBJ1-2	-	CASSFIRTPYGYTF	TGTGCCAGCAGTTTTATCCGAACTCCCTATGGCTACACCTTC
-	TRBV2	TRBJ1-3	-	CASSEEREYGNTIYF	TGTGCCAGCAGTGAAGAGAGGGAATACGGAAACACCATATATTTT
few	TRBV19	TRBJ1-2	-	CASQTGGSYGYTF	TGTGCCAGCCAGACGGGTGGGAGCTATGGCTACACCTTC
-	TRBV5-1	TRBJ2-2	-	CASSRRTANTGELFF	TGCGCCAGCAGCCGAAGGACCGCGAACACCGGGGAGCTGTTTTTT
-	TRBV27	TRBJ1-5	-	CASRLEGYSNQPQHF	TGTGCCAGCAGGTTGGAAGGCTATAGCAATCAGCCCCAGCATTTT
few	TRBV9	TRBJ1-3	TRBD1	CASSPGTASGNTIYF	TGTGCCAGCAGCCCGGGGACAGCCTCTGGAAACACCATATATTTT
-	TRBV6-6	TRBJ2-2	TRBD2	CASSLPSGRVPGELFF	TGTGCCAGCAGTCTACCTAGCGGGAGAGTCCCCGGGGAGCTGTTTTTT
-	TRBV10-3	TRBJ1-3	-	CAISATGNGNTIYF	TGTGCCATCAGTGCCACAGGGAACGGAAACACCATATATTTT
once	TRBV30	TRBJ2-4	TRBD2	CAWTPAGGFGIQYF	TGTGCCTGGACCCCAGCGGGGGGTTTCGGCATTCAGTACTTC
once	TRBV12-5	TRBJ2-2	TRBD1	CASGFDRAHTGELFF	TGTGCTAGTGGTTTCGACAGGGCCCACACCGGGGAGCTGTTTTTT
-	TRBV7-2	TRBJ2-5	TRBD2	CASSPGTSGRARGETQYF	TGTGCCAGCAGCCCCGGGACTAGCGGGAGAGCGAGGGGGGAGACCCAGTACTTC
-	TRBV18	TRBJ2-3	-	CASSPSRTGGDTQYF	TGTGCCAGCTCACCCAGCCGGACTGGCGGCGATACGCAGTATTTT
-	TRBV5-1	TRBJ2-1	TRBD2	CASSLTSGYEQFF	TGCGCCAGCAGCTTGACTAGCGGCTATGAGCAGTTCTTC
-	TRBV20-1	TRBJ2-5	-	CSGQREETQYF	TGCAGTGGTCAAAGGGAGGAGACCCAGTACTTC
-	TRBV10-2	TRBJ2-7	-	CASSVGGGGNSYEQYF	TGCGCCAGCAGTGTTGGAGGTGGGGGCAATTCCTACGAGCAGTACTTC
-	TRBV7-3	TRBJ2-5	-	CASSRNHQETQYF	TGTGCCAGCAGCCGCAATCATCAAGAGACCCAGTACTTC
-	TRBV19	TRBJ1-4	TRBD1	CASSPEGAPTNEKLFF	TGTGCCAGTAGTCCGGAGGGGGCCCCTACTAATGAAAAACTGTTTTTT
-	TRBV7-7	TRBJ2-5	-	CASSLGISKQETQYF	TGTGCCAGCAGCTTGGGGATCTCCAAACAAGAGACCCAGTACTTC
-	TRBV27	TRBJ1-6	TRBD1	CASSLRTGAIHSYNSPLHF	TGTGCCAGCAGTCTCCGGACAGGAGCGATACACTCCTATAATTCACCCCTCCACTTT
-	TRBV7-8	TRBJ2-1	-	CASSLIGWQQFF	TGTGCCAGCAGCTTAATTGGGTGGCAGCAGTTCTTC
-	TRBV5-4	TRBJ2-7	-	CASSFPNDYEQYF	TGTGCCAGCAGCTTCCCCAACGACTACGAGCAGTACTTC
-	TRBV21-1	TRBJ2-7	-	CASGQGAAPIKKLEQYF	TGTGCCAGCGGACAGGGGGCAGCCCCTATCAAGAAACTAGAGCAGTACTTC
-	TRBV18	TRBJ1-4	-	CASSPPPGANEKLFF	TGTGCCAGCTCACCCCCCCCGGGGGCTAATGAAAAACTGTTTTTT
-	TRBV11-2	TRBJ2-7	TRBD2	CASSLGGERGGFTYEQYF	TGTGCCAGCAGCTTAGGCGGAGAGCGGGGGGGCTTTACCTACGAGCAGTACTTC
-	TRBV7-6	TRBJ2-1	TRBD2	CASSPTGGGNEQFF	TGTGCCAGCAGCCCTACCGGGGGGGGCAATGAGCAGTTCTTC
-	TRBV30	TRBJ1-6	TRBD1	CAWALTGYNSPLHF	TGTGCCTGGGCTCTGACAGGGTATAATTCACCCCTCCACTTT
-	TRBV6-1	TRBJ1-4	TRBD1	CASSEDPETGGLFF	TGTGCCAGCAGTGAAGACCCTGAGACAGGGGGACTGTTTTTT
-	TRBV5-1	TRBJ2-7	-	CASSLAWTQAYEQYF	TGCGCCAGCAGCTTGGCCTGGACACAAGCCTACGAGCAGTACTTC
-	TRBV7-3	TRBJ2-1	TRBD2	CASSLTASGYNEQFF	TGTGCCAGCAGCTTAACGGCTAGCGGTTACAATGAGCAGTTCTTC
-	TRBV30	TRBJ1-5	-	CAWSAGQYSNQPQHF	TGTGCCTGGAGTGCGGGACAATATAGCAATCAGCCCCAGCATTTT
once	TRBV11-3	TRBJ2-7	TRBD1	CASSIQGATYEQYF	TGTGCCAGCAGCATACAGGGGGCTACCTACGAGCAGTACTTC